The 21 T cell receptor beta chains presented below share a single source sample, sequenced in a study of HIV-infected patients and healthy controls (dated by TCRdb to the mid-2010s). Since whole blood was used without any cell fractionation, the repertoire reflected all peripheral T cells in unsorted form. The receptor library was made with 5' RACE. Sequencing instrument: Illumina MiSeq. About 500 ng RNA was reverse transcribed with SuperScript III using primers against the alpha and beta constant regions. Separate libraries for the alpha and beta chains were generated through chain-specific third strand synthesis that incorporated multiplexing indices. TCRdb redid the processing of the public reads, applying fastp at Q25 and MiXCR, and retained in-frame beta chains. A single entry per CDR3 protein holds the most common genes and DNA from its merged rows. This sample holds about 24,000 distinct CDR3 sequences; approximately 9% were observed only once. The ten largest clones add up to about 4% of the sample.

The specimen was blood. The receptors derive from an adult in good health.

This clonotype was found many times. The CDR3 is CSVGFGAEKLFF. DNA for the CDR3: TGCAGCGTGGGGTTTGGGGCTGAAAAACTGTTTTTT. The chain links TRBV29-1 to TRBJ1-4, with a weak D call TRBD1 (5 bases). This CDR3 has 12 residues. CDR1 and CDR2 from the germline V gene are SQVTM and ANQGSEA. Deletions cut 6 bases from V and 7 bases from J, with 12 bases between.

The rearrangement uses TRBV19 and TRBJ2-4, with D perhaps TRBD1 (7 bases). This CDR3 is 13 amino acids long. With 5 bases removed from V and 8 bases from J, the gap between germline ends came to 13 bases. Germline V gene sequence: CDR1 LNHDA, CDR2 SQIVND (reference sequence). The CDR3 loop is CASSRRDSDIQYF. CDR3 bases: TGTGCCAGTAGTCGGCGGGACAGCGACATTCAGTACTTC.

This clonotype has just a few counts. CDR3 bases: TGTGCCATCAGCCCGGGACGGCAAGAGACCCAGTACTTC. Its translation: CAISPGRQETQYF. The chain joins TRBV10-3 to TRBJ2-5, with D tentatively TRBD1 or TRBD2 (5 bases each). The CDR3 extends over 13 amino acids. Between the trimmed V and J ends, which lost 6 bases and 2 bases, there was a span of 10 bases. From germline, CDR1 is ENHRY and CDR2 SYGVKD.

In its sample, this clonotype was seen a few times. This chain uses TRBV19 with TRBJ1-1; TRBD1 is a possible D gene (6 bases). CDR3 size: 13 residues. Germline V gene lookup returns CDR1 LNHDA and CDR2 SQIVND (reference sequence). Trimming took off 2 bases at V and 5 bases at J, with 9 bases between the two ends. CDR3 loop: CASSIWGRTEAFF. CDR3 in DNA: TGTGCCAGTAGTATATGGGGGCGGACTGAAGCTTTCTTT.

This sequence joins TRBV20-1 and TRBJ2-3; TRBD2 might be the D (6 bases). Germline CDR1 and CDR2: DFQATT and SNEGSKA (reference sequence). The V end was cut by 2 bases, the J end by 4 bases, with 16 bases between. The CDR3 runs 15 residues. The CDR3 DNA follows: TGCAGTGCTAGATCAAGCGGGTTTGGGGCAGATACGCAGTATTTT. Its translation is CSARSSGFGADTQYF.

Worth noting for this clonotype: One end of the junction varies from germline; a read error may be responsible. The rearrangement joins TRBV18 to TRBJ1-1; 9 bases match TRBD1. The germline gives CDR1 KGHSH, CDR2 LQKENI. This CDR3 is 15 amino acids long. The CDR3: CARSPRTGANTEAFF. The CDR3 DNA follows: TGTGCCAGGTCACCGCGGACAGGGGCCAACACTGAAGCTTTCTTT. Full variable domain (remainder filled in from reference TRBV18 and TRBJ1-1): NAGVMQNPRHLVRRRGQEARLRCSPMKGHSHVYWYRQLPEEGLKFMVYLQKENIIDESGMPKERFSAEFPKEGPSILRIQQVVRGDSAAYFCARSPRTGANTEAFFGQGTRLTVV.

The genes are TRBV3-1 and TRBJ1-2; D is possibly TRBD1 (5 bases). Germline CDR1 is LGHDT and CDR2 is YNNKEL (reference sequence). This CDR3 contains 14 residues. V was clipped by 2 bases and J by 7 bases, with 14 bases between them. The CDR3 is CASSQSSSGGGYTF. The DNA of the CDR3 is TGTGCCAGCAGCCAATCAAGCTCTGGGGGTGGCTACACCTTC.

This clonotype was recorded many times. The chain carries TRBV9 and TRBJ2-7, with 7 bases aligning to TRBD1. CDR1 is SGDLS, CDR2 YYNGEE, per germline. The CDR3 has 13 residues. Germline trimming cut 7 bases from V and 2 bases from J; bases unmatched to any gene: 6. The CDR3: CASAPGQTYEQYF. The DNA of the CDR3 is TGTGCCAGCGCACCGGGACAGACCTACGAGCAGTACTTC.

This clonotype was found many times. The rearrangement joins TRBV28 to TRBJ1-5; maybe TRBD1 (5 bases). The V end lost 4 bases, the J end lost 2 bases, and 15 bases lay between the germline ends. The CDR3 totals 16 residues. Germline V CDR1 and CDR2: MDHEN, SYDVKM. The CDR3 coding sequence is TGTGCCAGCAGTTCCCGGACAAACGCCCGCAATCAGCCCCAGCATTTT. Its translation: CASSSRTNARNQPQHF.

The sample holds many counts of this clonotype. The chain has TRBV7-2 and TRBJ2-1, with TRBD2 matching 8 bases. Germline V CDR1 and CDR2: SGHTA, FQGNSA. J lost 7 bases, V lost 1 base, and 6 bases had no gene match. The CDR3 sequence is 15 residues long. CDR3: CASSLGPGGQNEQFF. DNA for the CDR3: TGTGCCAGCAGCTTAGGCCCGGGGGGGCAGAATGAGCAGTTCTTC.

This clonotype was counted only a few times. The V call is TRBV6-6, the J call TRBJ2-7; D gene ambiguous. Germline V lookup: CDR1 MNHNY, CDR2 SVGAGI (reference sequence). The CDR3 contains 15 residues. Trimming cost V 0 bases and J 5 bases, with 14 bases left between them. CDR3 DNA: TGTGCCAGCAGTTACTCGAATCTGCGAGGAGACGAGCAGTACTTC. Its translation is CASSYSNLRGDEQYF.

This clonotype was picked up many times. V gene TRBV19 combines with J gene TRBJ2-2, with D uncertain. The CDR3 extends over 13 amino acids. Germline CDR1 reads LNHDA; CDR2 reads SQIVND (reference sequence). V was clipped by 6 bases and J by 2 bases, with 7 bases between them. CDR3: CASRLDNTGELFF. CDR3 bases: TGTGCCAGTAGGTTGGACAACACCGGGGAGCTGTTTTTT.

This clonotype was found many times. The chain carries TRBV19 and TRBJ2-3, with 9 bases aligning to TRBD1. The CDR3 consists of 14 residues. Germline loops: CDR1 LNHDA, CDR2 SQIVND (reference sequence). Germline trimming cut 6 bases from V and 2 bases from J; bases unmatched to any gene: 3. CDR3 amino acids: CASSRQGDTDTQYF. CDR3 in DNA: TGTGCCAGTAGCCGACAGGGGGACACAGATACGCAGTATTTT.

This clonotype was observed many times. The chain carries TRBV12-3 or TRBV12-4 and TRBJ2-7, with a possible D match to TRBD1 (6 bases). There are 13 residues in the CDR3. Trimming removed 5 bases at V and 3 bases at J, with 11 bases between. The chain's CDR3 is CASSRDNIYEQYF. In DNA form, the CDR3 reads TGTGCCAGCAGTCGGGACAATATCTACGAGCAGTACTTC.

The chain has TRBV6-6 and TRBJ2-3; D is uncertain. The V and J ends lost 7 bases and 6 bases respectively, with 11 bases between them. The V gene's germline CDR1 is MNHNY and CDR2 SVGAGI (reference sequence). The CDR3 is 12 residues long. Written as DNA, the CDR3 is TGTGCCAGCACGTCAGCCGTGGATACGCAGTATTTT. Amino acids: CASTSAVDTQYF.

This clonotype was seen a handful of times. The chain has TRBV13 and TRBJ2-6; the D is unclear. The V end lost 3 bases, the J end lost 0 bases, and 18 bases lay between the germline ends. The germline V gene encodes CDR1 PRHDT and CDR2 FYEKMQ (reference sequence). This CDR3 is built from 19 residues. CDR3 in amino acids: CASSFYSLTDSSGANVLTF. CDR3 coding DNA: TGTGCCAGCAGCTTCTATAGTCTTACCGATAGCTCTGGGGCCAACGTCCTGACTTTC.

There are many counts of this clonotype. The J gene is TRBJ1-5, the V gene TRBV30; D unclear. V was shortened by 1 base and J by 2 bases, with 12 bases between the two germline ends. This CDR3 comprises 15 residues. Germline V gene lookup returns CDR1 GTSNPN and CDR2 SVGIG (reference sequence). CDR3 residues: CAWSADHMGNQPQHF. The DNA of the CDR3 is TGTGCCTGGAGTGCGGACCATATGGGCAATCAGCCCCAGCATTTT. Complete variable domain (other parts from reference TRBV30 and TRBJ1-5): SQTIHQWPATLVQPVGSPLSLECTVEGTSNPNLYWYRQAAGRGLQLLFYSVGIGQISSEVPQNLSASRPQDRQFILSSKKLLLSDSGFYLCAWSADHMGNQPQHFGDGTRLSIL.

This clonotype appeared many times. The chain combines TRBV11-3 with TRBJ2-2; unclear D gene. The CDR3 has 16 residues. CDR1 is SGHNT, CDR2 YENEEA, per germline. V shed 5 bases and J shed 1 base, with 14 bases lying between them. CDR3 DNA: TGTGCCAGCAGCCCCGATAGGTATATGAACACCGGGGAGCTGTTTTTT. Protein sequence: CASSPDRYMNTGELFF.

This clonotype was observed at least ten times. The CDR3 DNA reads as TGTGCCTGGAGGAAGGAAGGATCGCCCCAGTACTTC. Translated, it gives CAWRKEGSPQYF. V and J are TRBV30 and TRBJ2-5; unclear D gene. The CDR3 spans 12 residues. The germline V gene has CDR1 GTSNPN and CDR2 SVGIG (reference sequence). Deletions cut 3 bases from V and 9 bases from J, with 14 bases between.

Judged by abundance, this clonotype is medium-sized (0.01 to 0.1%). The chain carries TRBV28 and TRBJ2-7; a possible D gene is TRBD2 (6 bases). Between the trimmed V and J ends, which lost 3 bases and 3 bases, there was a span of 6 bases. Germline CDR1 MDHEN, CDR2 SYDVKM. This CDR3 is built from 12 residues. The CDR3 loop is CASSLGGYEQYF. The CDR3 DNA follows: TGTGCCAGCAGTTTGGGGGGCTACGAGCAGTACTTC.

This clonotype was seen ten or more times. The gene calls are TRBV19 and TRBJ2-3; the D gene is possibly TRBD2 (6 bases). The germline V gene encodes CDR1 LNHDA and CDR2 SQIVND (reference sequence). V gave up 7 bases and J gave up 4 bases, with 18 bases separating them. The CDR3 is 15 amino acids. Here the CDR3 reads CASNTGGLPPDTQYF. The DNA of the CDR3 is TGTGCCAGTAACACAGGAGGGTTACCGCCAGATACGCAGTATTTT.